A selection of T cell receptor beta chains follows, all from one sample in a study of control samples from healthy donors and cancer patients. Profiling relied on immunoSEQ multiplex PCR, and the TCRdb table lists in-frame clones only, not all of them. The repertoire includes around 140,000 clones, about 89% of them detected once, and approximately 6.8% sits in the top ten. Source material: blood. The receptors were gathered from a man aged 18 to 35 in good health. The CDR3 runs from the conserved cysteine through the conserved F or W. The order of the fields is CDR3 protein, CDR3 DNA, CDR3 length, V gene, clone size, D gene, J gene. D genes are given only for firm matches. Some rows mark clone size as missing; the rest say once, few, many or name a class of expanded clone.

CASSYSDARLYNEQFF,TGTGCCAGCAGTTACTCAGATGCTCGTCTCTACAATGAGCAGTTCTTC,16,TRBV6-2/TRBV6-3,NA,NA,TRBJ2-1
CASSLGPNTEAFF,TGTGCCAGCAGCCTGGGTCCGAACACTGAAGCTTTCTTT,13,TRBV2,NA,NA,TRBJ1-1
CASSRQGGETQYF,TGTGCCAGCAGCCGACAGGGAGGAGAGACCCAGTACTTC,13,TRBV9,NA,NA,TRBJ2-5
CASRSSGGPNEKLFF,TGTGCCAGCAGGTCCTCAGGGGGACCTAATGAAAAACTGTTTTTT,15,TRBV6-6,NA,TRBD1,TRBJ1-4
CASRGQPNRDTEAFF,TGTGCCAGCAGGGGACAGCCCAATCGGGACACTGAAGCTTTCTTT,15,TRBV2,NA,TRBD1,TRBJ1-1
CASSSHRGEVGETQYF,TGTGCCAGCAGCTCCCACCGAGGGGAGGTGGGTGAGACCCAGTACTTC,16,TRBV3-1/TRBV3-2,NA,NA,TRBJ2-5
CASSPLPGGPNYGYTF,TGTGCCAGCAGCCCCCTACCAGGGGGCCCTAACTATGGCTACACCTTC,16,TRBV6-2/TRBV6-3,NA,TRBD1,TRBJ1-2
CASSLMGGPNQPQHF,TGTGCCAGCAGCTTGATGGGGGGCCCGAATCAGCCCCAGCATTTT,15,TRBV5-4,NA,NA,TRBJ1-5
CASSQDRLADTGELFF,TGTGCCAGCAGCCAAGATCGACTAGCCGACACCGGGGAGCTGTTTTTT,16,TRBV3-1/TRBV3-2,NA,TRBD2,TRBJ2-2
CASSLGAQGRRLMGNQPQHF,TGTGCCAGCAGTTTGGGGGCACAGGGGCGCCGACTTATGGGCAATCAGCCCCAGCATTTT,20,TRBV28,once,TRBD1,TRBJ1-5
CATSRDTYGYTF,TGTGCCACCAGCAGAGACACGTATGGCTACACCTTC,12,TRBV15,NA,NA,TRBJ1-2
CASSEFWTSGGYNEQFF,TGTGCCAGCAGTGAATTCTGGACTAGCGGGGGTTACAATGAGCAGTTCTTC,17,TRBV2,NA,TRBD2,TRBJ2-1
CASTGTGGYGYTF,TGTGCCAGTACCGGGACAGGGGGCTATGGCTACACCTTC,13,TRBV19,NA,TRBD1,TRBJ1-2
CASSLGGGRTDQPQHF,TGTGCCAGCAGCTTGGGCGGGGGGCGAACTGATCAGCCCCAGCATTTT,16,TRBV13,NA,NA,TRBJ1-5
CASGRGVTALHF,TGTGCCAGCGGCAGGGGGGTGACAGCCCTCCACTTT,12,TRBV6-5,NA,TRBD1,TRBJ1-6
CAISEQGRDEKLFF,TGTGCCATCAGTGAGCAGGGTAGGGATGAAAAACTGTTTTTT,14,TRBV10-3,NA,NA,TRBJ1-4
CASSLGGSFLTYEQYF,TGTGCCAGCAGCTTAGGGGGGAGTTTCCTAACCTACGAGCAGTACTTC,16,TRBV11-2,NA,NA,TRBJ2-7
CAILGGNTEAFF,TGTGCCATCCTGGGGGGGAACACTGAAGCTTTCTTT,12,TRBV19,NA,NA,TRBJ1-1
CASSQGGTGGSHQPQHF,TGTGCCAGCAGCCAAGGAGGGACAGGGGGCTCGCATCAGCCCCAGCATTTT,17,TRBV3-1/TRBV3-2,NA,TRBD1,TRBJ1-5
CASSYPSRDSPQHF,TGTGCCAGCAGTTACCCGTCCCGGGACAGCCCCCAGCATTTT,14,TRBV6-6,NA,TRBD1,TRBJ1-5
CASRPSGQETQYF,TGTGCCAGCAGACCGTCTGGCCAAGAGACCCAGTACTTC,13,TRBV28,NA,NA,TRBJ2-5
CASSISGGAVSEQYF,TGTGCCAGCAGCATTAGCGGGGGCGCGGTAAGCGAGCAGTACTTC,15,TRBV7-3,NA,TRBD2,TRBJ2-7
CASSQFALADTQYF,TGTGCCAGCAGCCAATTTGCCCTAGCGGATACGCAGTATTTT,14,TRBV16,NA,NA,TRBJ2-3
CASSPSRNQPQHF,TGTGCCAGCTCACCATCCAGAAATCAGCCCCAGCATTTT,13,TRBV18,NA,NA,TRBJ1-5
CASSPLYSGAGNIQYF,TGTGCCAGCAGTCCGCTTTATTCTGGGGCGGGAAACATTCAGTACTTC,16,TRBV6-2/TRBV6-3,NA,NA,TRBJ2-4
CASSPGRNYGYTF,TGTGCCAGCAGTCCGGGACGGAACTATGGCTACACCTTC,13,TRBV2,NA,NA,TRBJ1-2
CASSEGGAGDTEAFF,TGTGCCAGCAGTGAAGGGGGCGCCGGGGACACTGAAGCTTTCTTT,15,TRBV28,NA,TRBD1,TRBJ1-1
CASSLGRTLAKNIQYF,TGTGCCAGCAGCTTGGGCAGGACACTAGCCAAAAACATTCAGTACTTC,16,TRBV5-8,NA,NA,TRBJ2-4
CASSQEQGQGVRETQYF,TGTGCCAGCAGCCAAGAGCAAGGACAGGGGGTTCGAGAGACCCAGTACTTC,17,TRBV3-1/TRBV3-2,NA,TRBD1,TRBJ2-5
CASSTGTANTEAFF,TGTGCCAGCAGTACCGGGACAGCGAACACTGAAGCTTTCTTT,14,TRBV9,NA,TRBD1,TRBJ1-1
CASSYLGAAKSDTQYF,TGTGCCAGCAGTTACCTTGGGGCAGCAAAATCAGATACGCAGTATTTT,16,TRBV6-2/TRBV6-3,NA,NA,TRBJ2-3
CASSSSGTGLHQPQHF,TGTGCCAGCAGTTCCTCCGGGACAGGGCTTCATCAGCCCCAGCATTTT,16,TRBV28,NA,TRBD1,TRBJ1-5
CATSSRGNDYGYTF,TGTGCCACCAGCAGTCGGGGTAACGACTATGGCTACACCTTC,14,TRBV15,NA,NA,TRBJ1-2
CASSVLGGTGHTGELFF,TGTGCCAGCAGTGTTCTGGGTGGGACAGGACACACCGGGGAGCTGTTTTTT,17,TRBV2,NA,TRBD1,TRBJ2-2
CASSLATGLRYGYTF,TGTGCCAGCAGCTTGGCGACAGGGCTCCGCTATGGCTACACCTTC,15,TRBV13,NA,TRBD1,TRBJ1-2
CASSELRGNQPQHF,TGTGCCAGCAGTGAATTAAGAGGTAATCAGCCCCAGCATTTT,14,TRBV6-1,NA,NA,TRBJ1-5
CASSQEGSGSQYEQYF,TGTGCCAGCAGCCAAGAGGGTAGCGGGAGTCAATACGAGCAGTACTTC,16,TRBV4-2,NA,TRBD2,TRBJ2-7
CASSQDEPGGYTMNTEAFF,TGCGCCAGCAGCCAAGATGAGCCAGGGGGTTATACTATGAACACTGAAGCTTTCTTT,19,TRBV4-1,NA,TRBD1,TRBJ1-1
CASSLGQNNSPLHF,TGTGCCAGCAGCTTAGGACAGAATAATTCACCCCTCCACTTT,14,TRBV7-9,NA,NA,TRBJ1-6